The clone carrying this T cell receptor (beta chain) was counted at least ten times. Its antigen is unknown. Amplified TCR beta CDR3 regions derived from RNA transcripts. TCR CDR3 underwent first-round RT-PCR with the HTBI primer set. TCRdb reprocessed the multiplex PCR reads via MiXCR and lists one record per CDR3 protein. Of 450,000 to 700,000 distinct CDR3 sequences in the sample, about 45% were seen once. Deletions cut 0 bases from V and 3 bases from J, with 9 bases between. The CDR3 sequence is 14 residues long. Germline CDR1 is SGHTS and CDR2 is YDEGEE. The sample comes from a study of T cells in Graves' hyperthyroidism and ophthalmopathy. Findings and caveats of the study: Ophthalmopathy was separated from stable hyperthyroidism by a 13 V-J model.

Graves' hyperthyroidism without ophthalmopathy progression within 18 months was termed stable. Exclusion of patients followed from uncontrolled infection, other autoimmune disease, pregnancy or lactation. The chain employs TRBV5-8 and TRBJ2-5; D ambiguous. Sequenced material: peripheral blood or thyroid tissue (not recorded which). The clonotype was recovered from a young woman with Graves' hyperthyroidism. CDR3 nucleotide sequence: TGTGCCAGCAGCTTGGCCTCTAGAGAAGAGACCCAGTACTTC. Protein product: CASSLASREETQYF.